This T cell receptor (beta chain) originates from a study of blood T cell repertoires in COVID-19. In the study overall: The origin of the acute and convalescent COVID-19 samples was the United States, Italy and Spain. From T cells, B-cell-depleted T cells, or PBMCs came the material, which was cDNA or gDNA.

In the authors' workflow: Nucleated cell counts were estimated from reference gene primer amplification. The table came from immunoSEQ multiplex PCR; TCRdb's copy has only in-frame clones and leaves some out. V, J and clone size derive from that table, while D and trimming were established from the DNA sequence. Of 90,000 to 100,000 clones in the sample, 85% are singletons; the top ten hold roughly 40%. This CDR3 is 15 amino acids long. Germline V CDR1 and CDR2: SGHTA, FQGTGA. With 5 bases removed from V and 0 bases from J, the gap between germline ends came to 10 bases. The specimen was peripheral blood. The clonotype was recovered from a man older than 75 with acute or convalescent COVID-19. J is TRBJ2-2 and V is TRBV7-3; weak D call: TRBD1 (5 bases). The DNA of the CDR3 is TGTGCCAGCAGCCGGGTGGGGCCGAACACCGGGGAGCTGTTTTTT. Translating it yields CASSRVGPNTGELFF.